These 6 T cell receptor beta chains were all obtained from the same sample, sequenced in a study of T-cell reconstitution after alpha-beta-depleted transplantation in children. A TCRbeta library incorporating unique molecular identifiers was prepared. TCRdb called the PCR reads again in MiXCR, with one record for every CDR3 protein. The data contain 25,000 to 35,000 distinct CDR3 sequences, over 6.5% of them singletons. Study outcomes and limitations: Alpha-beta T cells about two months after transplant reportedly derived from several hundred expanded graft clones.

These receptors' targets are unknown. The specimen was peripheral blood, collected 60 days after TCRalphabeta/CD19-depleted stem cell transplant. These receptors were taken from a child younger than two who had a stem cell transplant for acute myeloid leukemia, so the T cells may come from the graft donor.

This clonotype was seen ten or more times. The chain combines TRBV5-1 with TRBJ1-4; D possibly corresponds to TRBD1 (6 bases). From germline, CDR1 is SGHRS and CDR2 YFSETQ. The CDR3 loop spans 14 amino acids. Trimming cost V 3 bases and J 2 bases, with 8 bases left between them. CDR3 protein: CASSSDSTNEKLFF. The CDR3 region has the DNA TGCGCCAGCAGCTCGGACAGCACTAATGAAAAACTGTTTTTT.

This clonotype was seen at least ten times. For the CDR3, the DNA is TGCAGTGCTAGTCAGGACAACTCCTACGAGCAGTACTTC. This sequence encodes CSASQDNSYEQYF. The chain uses TRBV20-1 and TRBJ2-7, with D perhaps matching TRBD1 (5 bases). V dropped 3 bases and J dropped 0 bases, with 9 bases sitting between them. The germline V gene has CDR1 DFQATT and CDR2 SNEGSKA (reference sequence). This CDR3 region has 13 residues.

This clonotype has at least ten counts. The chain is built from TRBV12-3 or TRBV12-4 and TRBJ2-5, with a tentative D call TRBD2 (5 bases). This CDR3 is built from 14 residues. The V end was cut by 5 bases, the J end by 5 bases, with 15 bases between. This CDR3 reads CASSLPGGLETQYF. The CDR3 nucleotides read TGTGCCAGCAGTCTACCTGGCGGGTTGGAGACCCAGTACTTC.

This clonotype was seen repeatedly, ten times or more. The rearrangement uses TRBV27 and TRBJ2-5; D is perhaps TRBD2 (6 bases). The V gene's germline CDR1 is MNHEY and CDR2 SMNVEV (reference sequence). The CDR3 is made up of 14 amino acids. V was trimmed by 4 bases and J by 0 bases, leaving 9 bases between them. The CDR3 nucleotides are TGTGCCAGCAGTTCTGGGGGGTACCAAGAGACCCAGTACTTC. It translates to CASSSGGYQETQYF.

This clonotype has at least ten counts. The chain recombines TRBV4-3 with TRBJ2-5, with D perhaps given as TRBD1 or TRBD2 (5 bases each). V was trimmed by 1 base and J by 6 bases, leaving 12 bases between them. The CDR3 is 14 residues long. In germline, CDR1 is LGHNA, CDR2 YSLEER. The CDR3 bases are TGCGCCAGCAGCCAAGCCCAGGGACCTAAGACCCAGTACTTC. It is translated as CASSQAQGPKTQYF.

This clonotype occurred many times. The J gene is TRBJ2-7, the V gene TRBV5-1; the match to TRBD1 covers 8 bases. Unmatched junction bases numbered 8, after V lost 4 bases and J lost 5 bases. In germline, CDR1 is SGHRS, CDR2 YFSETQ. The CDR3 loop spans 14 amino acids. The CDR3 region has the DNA TGCGCCAGCAGCATTGGACAGGGTAGCGACGAGCAGTACTTC. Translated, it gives CASSIGQGSDEQYF. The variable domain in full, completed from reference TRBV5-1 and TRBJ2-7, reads KAGVTQTPRYLIKTRGQQVTLSCSPISGHRSVSWYQQTPGQGLQFLFEYFSETQRNKGNFPGRFSGRQFSNSRSEMNVSTLELGDSALYLCASSIGQGSDEQYFGPGTRLTVT.